This T cell receptor (beta chain) comes out of a study of blood T cell repertoires in COVID-19. Study summary: Specimens from acute and convalescent COVID-19 originated in the United States, Italy and Spain.

The V gene end was trimmed by 8 bases and the J gene end by 6 bases; junction bases not matched to a gene: 11. Germline V gene lookup returns CDR1 LGHDT and CDR2 YNNKEL (reference sequence). CDR3 length equals 15 residues. Enrolment of Seattle patients took place during active infection, and they were followed longitudinally. The assay was immunoSEQ multiplex PCR, and TCRdb's table has in-frame clones only and misses some. The sample holds 200,000 or so clones; more than 75% are singletons and the top ten take roughly 20%. This sequence was found in a person aged 65-85 years with COVID-19, enrolled during active disease. Sequenced sample: peripheral blood. The J gene is TRBJ2-1, the V gene TRBV3-1 (or the pseudogene TRBV3-2), with TRBD2 identical over 9 bases. The CDR3 sequence is CASRASGILANEQFF. CDR3 nucleotide sequence: TGTGCCAGCCGGGCTAGCGGGATTTTGGCCAATGAGCAGTTCTTC.